This T cell receptor beta chain stems from a study of cytomegalovirus exposure and HLA in healthy donors. General observations from the study: The study designated 150 or so TCR beta chains cytomegalovirus-associated. There were some public TCRs occurring in many donors, but most TCR sequences were rare.

Turning to this clone: Its target is unknown.

Use of 60 Vbeta and 13 Jbeta primers characterized the PCR. TCRdb keeps only in-frame clones here, not all; method: immunoSEQ multiplex PCR. The sample lists a few hundred thousand clones, about 81% occurring once. The clonotype was recovered from a woman between 55 and 75 years old in good health and CMV-seropositive. What was sequenced was PBMCs.

DNA of the CDR3: TGTGCCAGCAGCTTGTCTGGCGGGAACACTGAAGCTTTCTTT. This encodes CASSLSGGNTEAFF. V and J are TRBV5-5 and TRBJ1-1, with no clear D. The CDR3 is made up of 14 amino acids. V was clipped by 1 base and J by 1 base, with 8 bases between them. The germline CDR1 and CDR2 sequences are SGHKS and YYEKEE (reference sequence). The full variable domain, completed using reference TRBV5-5 and TRBJ1-1, is DAGVTQSPTHLIKTRGQQVTLRCSPISGHKSVSWYQQVLGQGPQFIFQYYEKEERGRGNFPDRFSARQFPNYSSELNVNALLLGDSALYLCASSLSGGNTEAFFGQGTRLTVV.